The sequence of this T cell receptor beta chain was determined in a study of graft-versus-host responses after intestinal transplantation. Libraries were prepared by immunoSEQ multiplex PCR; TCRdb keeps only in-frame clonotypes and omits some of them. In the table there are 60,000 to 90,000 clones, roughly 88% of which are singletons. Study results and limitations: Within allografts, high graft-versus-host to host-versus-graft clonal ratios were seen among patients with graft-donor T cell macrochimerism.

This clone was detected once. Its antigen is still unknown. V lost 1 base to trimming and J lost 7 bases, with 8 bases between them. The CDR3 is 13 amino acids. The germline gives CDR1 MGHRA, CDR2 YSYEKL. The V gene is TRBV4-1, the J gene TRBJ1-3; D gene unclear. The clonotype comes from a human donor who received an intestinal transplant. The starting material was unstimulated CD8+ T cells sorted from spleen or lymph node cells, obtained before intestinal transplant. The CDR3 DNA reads TGCGCCAGCAGCCAAGTGGGCTGGAACACCATATATTTT. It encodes CASSQVGWNTIYF.